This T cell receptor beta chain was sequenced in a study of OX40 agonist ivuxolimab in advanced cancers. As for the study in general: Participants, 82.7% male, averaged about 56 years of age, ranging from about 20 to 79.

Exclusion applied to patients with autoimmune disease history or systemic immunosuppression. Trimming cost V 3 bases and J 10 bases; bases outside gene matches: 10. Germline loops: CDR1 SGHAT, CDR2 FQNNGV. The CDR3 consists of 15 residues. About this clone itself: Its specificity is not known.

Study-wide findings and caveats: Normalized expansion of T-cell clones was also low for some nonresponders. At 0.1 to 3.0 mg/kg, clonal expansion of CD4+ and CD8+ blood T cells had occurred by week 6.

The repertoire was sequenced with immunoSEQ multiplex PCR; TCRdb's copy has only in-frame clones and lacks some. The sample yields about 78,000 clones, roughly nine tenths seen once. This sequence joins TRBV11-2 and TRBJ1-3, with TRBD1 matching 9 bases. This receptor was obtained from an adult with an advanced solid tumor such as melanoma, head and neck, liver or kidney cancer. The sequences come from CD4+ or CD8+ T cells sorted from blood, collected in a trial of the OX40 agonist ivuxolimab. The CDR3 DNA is TGTGCCAGCAGCTTTTCCGGGACAGGGATTGGAACCATATATTTT. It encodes CASSFSGTGIGTIYF.